This T cell receptor beta chain appears in the sequencing data of a study of long-term antiretroviral therapy in people with HIV. Findings and limits, study-wide: Clonal expansions arising prior to ART prevailed in the repertoire at every time point. Absence of data on ART adherence, viral resistance or therapy changes was noted.

Germline V lookup: CDR1 MGHRA, CDR2 YSYEKL. This CDR3 contains 14 residues. Trimming took 1 base from V and 5 from J, leaving 11 bases between them. In regard to this clone: Antigen unknown.

Treated in the United States were all of the participants with HIV. Each specimen consisted of roughly 1-10 million cryopreserved PBMC prior to extraction of DNA. Researchers ran immunoSEQ v3.0 at survey level. The data were produced by immunoSEQ multiplex PCR, yet TCRdb's version contains in-frame clones alone and is incomplete. The sample yields tens of thousands of clones, nearly 95% seen once. The source was unsorted PBMCs, collected 6 to 6.5 years after starting antiretroviral therapy. The chain recombines TRBV4-1 with TRBJ1-2; D may be TRBD1 (5 bases). The clonotype originates from a man aged 30-40 years with HIV. The CDR3 sequence: CASSQGGEGYGYTF. DNA for the CDR3: TGCGCCAGCAGCCAAGGAGGGGAGGGGTATGGCTACACCTTC.